These T cell receptor beta chains were read from a single sample in a study of blood T cell repertoires in COVID-19. This table comes from immunoSEQ multiplex PCR, and its TCRdb copy is limited to in-frame clones, with some not included. The sample yields roughly 99,000 clones, about 91% seen once. Sequencing used peripheral blood. Receptors were obtained from a man in his fifties or sixties with COVID-19, enrolled during active disease. Both conserved end residues are part of each CDR3. Fields, in order: D gene, clone size, J gene, V gene, CDR3 DNA, CDR3 protein. A D gene is named only where the DNA matches it firmly. Part of the rows lack a size; the others show once, few, many or a class for expanded clones.

D: TRBD1
size: .
J: TRBJ1-1
V: TRBV5-5
DNA: TGTGCCAGCCTGACAGGGTATAACACTGAAGCTTTCTTT
CDR3: CASLTGYNTEAFF

D: TRBD1
size: once
J: TRBJ1-2
V: TRBV4-1
DNA: TGCGCCAGCAGCCAAGAAGGGTTCGGACAGGGAGGCTACACCTTC
CDR3: CASSQEGFGQGGYTF

D: .
size: .
J: TRBJ1-4
V: TRBV14
DNA: TGTGCCAGCAGCCACTTAAGCGACAGCCAGCAGAAACTGTTTTTT
CDR3: CASSHLSDSQQKLFF

D: .
size: .
J: TRBJ1-5
V: TRBV19
DNA: TGTGCCAGTAGTAGAGGGATGTGGGACGTCAGGAGGGGTGGCAATCAGCCCCAGCATTTT
CDR3: CASSRGMWDVRRGGNQPQHF

D: TRBD1
size: .
J: TRBJ1-2
V: TRBV6-1
DNA: TGTGCCAGCAGTCCGACGACAGGGGGGAACTATGGCTACACCTTC
CDR3: CASSPTTGGNYGYTF

D: .
size: .
J: TRBJ1-2
V: TRBV5-1
DNA: TGCGCCAGCAGCGCCGACAGCAATGGCTACACCTTC
CDR3: CASSADSNGYTF

D: TRBD1
size: .
J: TRBJ1-4
V: TRBV5-1
DNA: TGCGCCAGCAGCTTTCAGGGGGGCGAGACTAATGAAAAACTGTTTTTT
CDR3: CASSFQGGETNEKLFF

D: .
size: .
J: TRBJ1-1
V: TRBV5-6
DNA: TGTGCCAGCAGCCTAGGGGTTAGGACTGAAGCTTTCTTT
CDR3: CASSLGVRTEAFF

D: TRBD1
size: once
J: TRBJ1-5
V: TRBV19
DNA: TGTGCCAGTAGTTCTGACAGGGGGCGAAATCAGCCCCAGCATTTT
CDR3: CASSSDRGRNQPQHF

D: .
size: .
J: TRBJ2-2
V: TRBV7-9
DNA: TGTGCCAGCAGCCGACAAGTAAACACCGGGGAGCTGTTTTTT
CDR3: CASSRQVNTGELFF

D: .
size: .
J: TRBJ1-1
V: TRBV18
DNA: TGTGCCAGCTCACCATTCGAGTACCAGAACACTGAAGCTTTCTTT
CDR3: CASSPFEYQNTEAFF

D: TRBD1
size: .
J: TRBJ2-7
V: TRBV18
DNA: TGTGCCAGCTCAGGACAGGGGTCCGACGAGCAGTACTTC
CDR3: CASSGQGSDEQYF

D: .
size: .
J: TRBJ2-3
V: TRBV3-1/TRBV3-2
DNA: TGTGCCAGCAGCCAAGTCGCCTCATTCGGAGGCCGCACAGATACGCAGTATTTT
CDR3: CASSQVASFGGRTDTQYF

D: .
size: .
J: TRBJ2-5
V: TRBV27
DNA: TGTGCCAGCAGTTTCCGGGGAGAGACCCAGTACTTC
CDR3: CASSFRGETQYF

D: TRBD1
size: .
J: TRBJ2-7
V: TRBV27
DNA: TGTGCCAGCAGTCTAGGGACAGGAGCATCTTACGAGCAGTACTTC
CDR3: CASSLGTGASYEQYF

D: TRBD2
size: .
J: TRBJ2-1
V: TRBV9
DNA: TGTGCCAGCAGCGTAGGGGTAGCGGGGGGAACCTACAATGAGCAGTTCTTC
CDR3: CASSVGVAGGTYNEQFF

D: TRBD1
size: .
J: TRBJ2-3
V: TRBV7-7
DNA: TGTGCTAGCAGCGCACTGGGGACAGGGGTAGCAGATACGCAGTATTTT
CDR3: CASSALGTGVADTQYF

D: TRBD1
size: .
J: TRBJ1-1
V: TRBV19
DNA: TGTGCCAGTAGTAGGGTGACAGGGGCGGATTGGGCTGAAGCTTTCTTT
CDR3: CASSRVTGADWAEAFF

D: .
size: .
J: TRBJ1-3
V: TRBV4-2
DNA: TGTGCCAGCAGCCAAGAACGGGGGGCTACTGGAAACACCATATATTTT
CDR3: CASSQERGATGNTIYF

D: .
size: .
J: TRBJ1-3
V: TRBV5-6
DNA: TGTGCCAGCAGCTACCCCAGGGCAGGCTCTGGAAACACCATATATTTT
CDR3: CASSYPRAGSGNTIYF

D: .
size: .
J: TRBJ1-2
V: TRBV6-5
DNA: TGTGCCAGCAAGATGGACACCCAGGAGAACTATGGCTACACCTTC
CDR3: CASKMDTQENYGYTF

D: .
size: .
J: TRBJ1-6
V: TRBV28
DNA: TGTGCCAGCAGTTTGGACATACGGCGTTCACCCCTCCACTTT
CDR3: CASSLDIRRSPLHF

D: TRBD1
size: .
J: TRBJ1-5
V: TRBV20-1
DNA: TGCAGTGCAAGTACCGGGACAGCTGATAATCAGCCCCAGCATTTT
CDR3: CSASTGTADNQPQHF

D: .
size: .
J: TRBJ1-5
V: TRBV28
DNA: TGTGCCAGCAGTATGGGACATCCCGGCAATCAGCCCCAGCATTTT
CDR3: CASSMGHPGNQPQHF

D: TRBD1
size: .
J: TRBJ2-2
V: TRBV5-1
DNA: TGCGCCAGCAGCTCAAGGGACAGCAGTACCGGGGAGCTGTTTTTT
CDR3: CASSSRDSSTGELFF

D: TRBD1
size: .
J: TRBJ1-2
V: TRBV5-1
DNA: TGCGCCAGCAGCACGGGACAGGGGAATGGCTACACCTTC
CDR3: CASSTGQGNGYTF

D: .
size: .
J: TRBJ2-1
V: TRBV2
DNA: TGTGCCAGCAGGGTAGACCGATCGGAGAATGAGCAGTTCTTC
CDR3: CASRVDRSENEQFF

D: .
size: .
J: TRBJ1-3
V: TRBV27
DNA: TGTGCCAGCAGCAGGGGCCCCTCTGGAAACACCATATATTTT
CDR3: CASSRGPSGNTIYF

D: .
size: .
J: TRBJ2-2
V: TRBV5-1
DNA: TGCGCCAGCAGCCAAACACCAACCGGGGAGCTGTTTTTT
CDR3: CASSQTPTGELFF

D: .
size: .
J: TRBJ2-1
V: TRBV6-6
DNA: TGTGCCAGCACTTACGCGGGGGAGCAGTTCTTC
CDR3: CASTYAGEQFF

D: .
size: .
J: TRBJ1-1
V: TRBV19
DNA: TGTGCCAGTAGTGTCGACAGACTGAACACTGAAGCTTTCTTT
CDR3: CASSVDRLNTEAFF

D: .
size: .
J: TRBJ1-3
V: TRBV29-1
DNA: TGCAGCGTTGCGACCGGGGACTCTGGAAACACCATATATTTT
CDR3: CSVATGDSGNTIYF

D: TRBD2
size: .
J: TRBJ2-1
V: TRBV29-1
DNA: TGCAGCGTTGAAGCTCTTAGCGGGGGGGTTAGCTCCTACAATGAGCAGTTCTTC
CDR3: CSVEALSGGVSSYNEQFF

D: TRBD1
size: .
J: TRBJ1-4
V: TRBV6-1
DNA: TGTGCCAGCAGTGATTGGACAGGGGCGGATGAAAAACTGTTTTTT
CDR3: CASSDWTGADEKLFF

D: .
size: .
J: TRBJ1-2
V: TRBV5-1
DNA: TGCGCCAGCAGCTTGGCCGGTCAGGGGTCTGGCTACACCTTC
CDR3: CASSLAGQGSGYTF